This T cell receptor beta chain was identified during a study of OX40 agonist ivuxolimab in advanced cancers. The assay was immunoSEQ multiplex PCR, and TCRdb's table has in-frame clones only and misses some. The sample holds around 28,000 clones, about 90% seen once. This clone is a singleton in its sample. Baseline, cycle 4 day 1, and cycle 7 day 1 were the blood sampling points. The ends were cut back, 5 bases at V and 2 bases at J, with 14 bases in the middle. CDR3 length: 14 amino acids. The germline gives CDR1 SGHNT, CDR2 YYREEE (reference sequence). Sequences were derived from CD4+ or CD8+ T cells sorted from blood, sampled in a trial of the OX40 agonist ivuxolimab. This clonotype originated in an adult with an advanced solid tumor such as melanoma, head and neck, liver or kidney cancer. The rearrangement uses TRBV5-4 and TRBJ2-7, with no clear D. This CDR3 is CASRPYLSPYEQYF. The CDR3 coding sequence is TGTGCCAGCAGACCGTATCTTTCTCCCTACGAGCAGTACTTC.